This record concerns one T cell receptor beta chain sequence. The data originate from a study of blood T cell repertoires in COVID-19. Study processing details: Nucleated cell number was recorded as an estimate derived from reference gene primer amplification. TCRdb keeps only in-frame clones here, not all; method: immunoSEQ multiplex PCR. V, J and clone size derive from that table, while D and trimming were established from the DNA sequence. The sample comprises 110,000 to 150,000 clones, over 75% of which are singletons, and 4.5% to 6% rests with the top ten. The V end lost 8 bases, the J end lost 11 bases, and 22 bases lay between the germline ends. Germline CDR1 reads MDHEN; CDR2 reads SYDVKM. This CDR3 contains 14 residues.

The sequenced sample was peripheral blood. The V call is TRBV28, the J call TRBJ1-5; D may be TRBD1 (5 bases). The origin of this receptor is a woman aged 50 to 60 with acute or convalescent COVID-19. CDR3 region: CASGNTDSSLAQHF. The CDR3 DNA is TGTGCCAGCGGAAATACCGACAGCTCTCTTGCCCAGCATTTT. Complete variable domain (other parts from reference TRBV28 and TRBJ1-5): DVKVTQSSRYLVKRTGEKVFLECVQDMDHENMFWYRQDPGLGLRLIYFSYDVKMKEKGDIPEGYSVSREKKERFSLILESASTNQTSMYLCASGNTDSSLAQHFGDGTRLSIL.